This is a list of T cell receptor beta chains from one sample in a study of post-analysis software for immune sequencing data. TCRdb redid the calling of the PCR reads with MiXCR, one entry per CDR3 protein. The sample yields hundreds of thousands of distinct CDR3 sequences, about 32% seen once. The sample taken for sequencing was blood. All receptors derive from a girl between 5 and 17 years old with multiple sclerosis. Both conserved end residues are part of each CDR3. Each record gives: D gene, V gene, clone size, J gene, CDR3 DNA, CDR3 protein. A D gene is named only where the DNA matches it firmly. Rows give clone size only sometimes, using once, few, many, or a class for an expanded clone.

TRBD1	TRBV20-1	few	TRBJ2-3	TGCAGTGCTATGGGACAGGGGGGTGAGTTGGATACGCAGTATTTT	CSAMGQGGELDTQYF
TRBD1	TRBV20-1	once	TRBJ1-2	TGCAGTGCGGTGCCGGGACAGCCCTTTTATGACTACACCTTC	CSAVPGQPFYDYTF
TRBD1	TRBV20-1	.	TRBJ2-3	TGCAGTGCTAGAGCCCACCGGGACAGCTGGGACACAGATACGCAGTATTTT	CSARAHRDSWDTDTQYF
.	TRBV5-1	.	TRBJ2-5	TGCGCCAGCAGCTCCTTACAGGTGGAAGAGACCCAGTACTTC	CASSSLQVEETQYF
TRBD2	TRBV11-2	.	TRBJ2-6	TGTGCCAGCAGCTTAGAGGGAGGGACTGGGGCCAACGTCCTGACTTTC	CASSLEGGTGANVLTF
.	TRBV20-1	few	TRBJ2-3	TGCAGTGCTAGAGATTTGGGGCAGGGGACAGATACGCAGTATTTT	CSARDLGQGTDTQYF
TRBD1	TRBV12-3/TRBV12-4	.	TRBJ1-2	TGTGCCACCCAGGACAGGGCTCCTGTAGGTGGCTACACCTTC	CATQDRAPVGGYTF
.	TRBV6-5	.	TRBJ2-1	TGTGCCAGCAGTTACCAAGAGTACAATGAGCAGTTCTTC	CASSYQEYNEQFF
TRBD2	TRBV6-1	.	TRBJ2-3	TGTGCCAGCAGGGAGACGGGGGGGGAGGTAGATACGCAGTATTTT	CASRETGGEVDTQYF
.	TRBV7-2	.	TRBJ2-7	TGTGCCAGCAGCTCGCAGACTAGCTCCTACGAGCAGTACTTC	CASSSQTSSYEQYF
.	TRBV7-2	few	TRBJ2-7	TGTGCCAGCAGCTTATCGCGGGGCCCGTCCTACGAGCAGTACTTC	CASSLSRGPSYEQYF
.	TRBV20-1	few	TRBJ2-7	TGCAGTCCAGGGGACGGGCCTGATTACGAGCAGTACTTC	CSPGDGPDYEQYF
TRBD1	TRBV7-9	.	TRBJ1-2	TGTGCCAGCAGCTTGAGACAGGGCGGGCGAGGCTACACCTTC	CASSLRQGGRGYTF
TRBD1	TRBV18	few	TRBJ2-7	TGTGCCAGCTCGCTGGGACAGGGTGTTACCCACGAGCAGTACTTC	CASSLGQGVTHEQYF
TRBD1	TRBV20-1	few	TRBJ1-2	TGCAGTGCCCACCAGGACAGGGGCAACTATGGCTACACCTTC	CSAHQDRGNYGYTF
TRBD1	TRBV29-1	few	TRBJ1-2	TGCAGCGTTGAAGATCATGTGGGACAGGGAAACTATGGCTACACCTTC	CSVEDHVGQGNYGYTF
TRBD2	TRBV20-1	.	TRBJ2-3	TGCAGTGCTAGGGGACCCCGAGCGGGAGTGGGCCCAGATACGCAGTATTTT	CSARGPRAGVGPDTQYF
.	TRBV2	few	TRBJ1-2	TGTGCCAGCAGGAAGACAGCTAACTATGGCTACACCTTC	CASRKTANYGYTF
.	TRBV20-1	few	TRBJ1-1	TGCAGTGCTAGAGATGTCGGCAGAAGCATGAACACTGAAGCTTTCTTT	CSARDVGRSMNTEAFF
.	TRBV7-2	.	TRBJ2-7	TGTGCCAGCAGCTTAGTGGGCGGGCTGTACTTC	CASSLVGGLYF